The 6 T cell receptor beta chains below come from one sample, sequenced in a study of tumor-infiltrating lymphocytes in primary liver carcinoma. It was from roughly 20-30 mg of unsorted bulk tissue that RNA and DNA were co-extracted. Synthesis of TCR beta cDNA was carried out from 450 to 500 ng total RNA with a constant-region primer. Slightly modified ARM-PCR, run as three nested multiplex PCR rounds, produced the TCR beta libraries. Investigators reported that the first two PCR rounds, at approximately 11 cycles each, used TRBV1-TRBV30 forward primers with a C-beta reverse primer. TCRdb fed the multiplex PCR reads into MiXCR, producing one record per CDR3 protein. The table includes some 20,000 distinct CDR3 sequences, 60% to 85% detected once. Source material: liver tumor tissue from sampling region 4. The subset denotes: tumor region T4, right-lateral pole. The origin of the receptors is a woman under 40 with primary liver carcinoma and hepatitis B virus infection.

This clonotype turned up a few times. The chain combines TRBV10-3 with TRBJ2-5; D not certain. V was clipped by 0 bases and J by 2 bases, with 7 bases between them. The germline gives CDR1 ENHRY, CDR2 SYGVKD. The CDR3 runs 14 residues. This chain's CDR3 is CAISESATQETQYF. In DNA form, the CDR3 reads TGTGCCATCAGTGAGTCGGCTACACAAGAGACCCAGTACTTC.

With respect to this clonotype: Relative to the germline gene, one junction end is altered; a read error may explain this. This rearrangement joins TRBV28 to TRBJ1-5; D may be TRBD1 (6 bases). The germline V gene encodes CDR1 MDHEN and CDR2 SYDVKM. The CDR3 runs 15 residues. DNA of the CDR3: TGTGCCAGCAGTTTCAGGGGTAGTTGGTATCAGTCCCAGCATTTT. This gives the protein CASSFRGSWYQSQHF. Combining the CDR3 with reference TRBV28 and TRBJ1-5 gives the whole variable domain DVKVTQSSRYLVKRTGEKVFLECVQDMDHENMFWYRQDPGLGLRLIYFSYDVKMKEKGDIPEGYSVSREKKERFSLILESASTNQTSMYLCASSFRGSWYQSQHFGDGTRLSIL.

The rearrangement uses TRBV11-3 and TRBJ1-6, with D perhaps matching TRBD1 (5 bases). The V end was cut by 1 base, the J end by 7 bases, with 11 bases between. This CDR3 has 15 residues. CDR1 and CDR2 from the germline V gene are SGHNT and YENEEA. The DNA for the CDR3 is TGTGCCAGCAGCTTAGGAGGCTGGGGGAATTCACCCCTCCACTTT. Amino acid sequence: CASSLGGWGNSPLHF.

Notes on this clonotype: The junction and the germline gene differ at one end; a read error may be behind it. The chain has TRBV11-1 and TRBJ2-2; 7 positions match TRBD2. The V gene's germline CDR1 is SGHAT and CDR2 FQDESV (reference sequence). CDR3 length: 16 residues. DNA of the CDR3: TGTTCCAGCAGCAAGGTTATGGCGGGAGTGTCCGGGGAGTTGTTTTTT. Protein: CSSSKVMAGVSGELFF.

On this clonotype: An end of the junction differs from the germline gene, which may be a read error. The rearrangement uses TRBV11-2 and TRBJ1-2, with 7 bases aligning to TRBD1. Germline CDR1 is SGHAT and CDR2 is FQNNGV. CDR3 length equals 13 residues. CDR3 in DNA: TGTGCCAGCACTCAGGGGGGCGGTGGAGGCCACGCCTTC. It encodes CASTQGGGGGHAF. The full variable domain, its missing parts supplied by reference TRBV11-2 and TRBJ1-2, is EAGVAQSPRYKIIEKRQSVAFWCNPISGHATLYWYQQILGQGPKLLIQFQNNGVVDDSQLPKDRFSAERLKGVDSTLKIQPAKLEDSAVYLCASTQGGGGGHAFGSGTRLTVV.

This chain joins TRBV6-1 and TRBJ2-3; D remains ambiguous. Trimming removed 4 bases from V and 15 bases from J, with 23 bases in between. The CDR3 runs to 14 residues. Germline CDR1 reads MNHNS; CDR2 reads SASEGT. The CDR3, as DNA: TGTGCCAGCAGTGCTGTGTGGTTTACAGATACGCGATATTTT. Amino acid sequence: CASSAVWFTDTRYF.